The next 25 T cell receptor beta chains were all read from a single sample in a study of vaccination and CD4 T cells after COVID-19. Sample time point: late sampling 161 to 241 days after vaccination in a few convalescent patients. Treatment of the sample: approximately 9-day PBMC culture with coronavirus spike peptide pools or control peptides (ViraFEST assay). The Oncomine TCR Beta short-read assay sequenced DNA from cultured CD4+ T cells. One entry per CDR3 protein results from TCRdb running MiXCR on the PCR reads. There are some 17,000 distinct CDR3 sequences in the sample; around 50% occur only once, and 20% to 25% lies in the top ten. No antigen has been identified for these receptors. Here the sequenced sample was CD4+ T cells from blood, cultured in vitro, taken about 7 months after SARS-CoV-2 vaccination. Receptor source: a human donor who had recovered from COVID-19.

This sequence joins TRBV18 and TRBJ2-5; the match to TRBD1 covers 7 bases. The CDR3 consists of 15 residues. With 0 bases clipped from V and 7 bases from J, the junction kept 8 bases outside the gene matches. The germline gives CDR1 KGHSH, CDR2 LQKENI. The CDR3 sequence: CASSPPVGTEGTQYF. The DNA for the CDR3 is TGTGCCAGCTCACCACCGGTAGGGACAGAGGGGACCCAGTACTTC.

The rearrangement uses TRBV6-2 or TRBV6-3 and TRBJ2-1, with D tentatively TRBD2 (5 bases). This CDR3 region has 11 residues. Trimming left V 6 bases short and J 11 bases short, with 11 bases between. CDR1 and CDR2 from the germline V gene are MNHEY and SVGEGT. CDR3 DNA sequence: TGTGCCAGCAGCGAGGGCCCCCAGCAGTTCTTC. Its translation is CASSEGPQQFF.

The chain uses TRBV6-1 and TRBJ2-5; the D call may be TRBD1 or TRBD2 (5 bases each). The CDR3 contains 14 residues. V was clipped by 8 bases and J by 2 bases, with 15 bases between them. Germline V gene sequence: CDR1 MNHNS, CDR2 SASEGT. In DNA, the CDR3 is TGTGCCAGCCAGGCTGGGACGGATCAAGAGACCCAGTACTTC. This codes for CASQAGTDQETQYF.

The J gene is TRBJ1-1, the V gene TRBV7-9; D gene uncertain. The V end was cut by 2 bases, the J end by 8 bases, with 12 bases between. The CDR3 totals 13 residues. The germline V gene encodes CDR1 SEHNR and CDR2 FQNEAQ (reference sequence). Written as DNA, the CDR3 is TGTGCCAGCAGCTTAATCGAGAGCACAGAAGCTTTCTTT. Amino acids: CASSLIESTEAFF.

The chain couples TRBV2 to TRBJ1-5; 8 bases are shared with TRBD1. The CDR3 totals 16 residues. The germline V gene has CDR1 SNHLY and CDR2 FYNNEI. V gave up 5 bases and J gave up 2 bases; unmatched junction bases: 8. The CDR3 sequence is CASSTRTGTRNQPQHF. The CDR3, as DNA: TGTGCCAGCAGTACTAGGACAGGGACTCGCAATCAGCCCCAGCATTTT.

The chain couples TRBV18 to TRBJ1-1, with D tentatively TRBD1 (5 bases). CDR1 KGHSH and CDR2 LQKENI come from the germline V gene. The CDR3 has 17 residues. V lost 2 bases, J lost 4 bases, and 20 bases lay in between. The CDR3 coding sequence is TGTGCCAGCTCACCAACGGACATTCTCCCGAAGGGCACTGAAGCTTTCTTT. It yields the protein CASSPTDILPKGTEAFF. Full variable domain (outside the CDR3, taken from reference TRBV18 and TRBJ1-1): NAGVMQNPRHLVRRRGQEARLRCSPMKGHSHVYWYRQLPEEGLKFMVYLQKENIIDESGMPKERFSAEFPKEGPSILRIQQVVRGDSAAYFCASSPTDILPKGTEAFFGQGTRLTVV.

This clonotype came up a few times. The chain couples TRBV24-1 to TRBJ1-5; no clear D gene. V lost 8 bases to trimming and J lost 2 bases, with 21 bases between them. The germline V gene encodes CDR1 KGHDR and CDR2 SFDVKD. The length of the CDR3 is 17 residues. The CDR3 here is CATKQIVCARGNQPQHF. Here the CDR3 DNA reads TGTGCCACCAAACAGATCGTTTGTGCTCGGGGCAATCAGCCCCAGCATTTT.

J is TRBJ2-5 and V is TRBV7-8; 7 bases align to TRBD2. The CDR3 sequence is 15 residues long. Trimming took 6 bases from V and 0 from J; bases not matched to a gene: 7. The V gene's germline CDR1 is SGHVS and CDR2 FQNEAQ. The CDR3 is CASRTGRGDQETQYF. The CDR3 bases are TGTGCCAGCAGAACTGGTCGGGGGGACCAAGAGACCCAGTACTTC.

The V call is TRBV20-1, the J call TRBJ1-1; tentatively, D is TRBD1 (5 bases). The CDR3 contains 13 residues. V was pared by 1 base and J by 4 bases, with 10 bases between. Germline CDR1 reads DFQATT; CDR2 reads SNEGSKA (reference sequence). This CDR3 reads CSARGRVRTEAFF. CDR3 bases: TGCAGTGCTAGAGGCAGGGTGCGCACTGAAGCTTTCTTT.

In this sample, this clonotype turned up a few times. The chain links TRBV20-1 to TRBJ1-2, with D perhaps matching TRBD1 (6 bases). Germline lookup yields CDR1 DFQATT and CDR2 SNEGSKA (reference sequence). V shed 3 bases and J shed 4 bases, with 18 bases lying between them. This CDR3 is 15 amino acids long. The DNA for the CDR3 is TGCAGTGCTAGTGGCCCGGGACAAACAAGCTATGGCTACACCTTC. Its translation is CSASGPGQTSYGYTF.

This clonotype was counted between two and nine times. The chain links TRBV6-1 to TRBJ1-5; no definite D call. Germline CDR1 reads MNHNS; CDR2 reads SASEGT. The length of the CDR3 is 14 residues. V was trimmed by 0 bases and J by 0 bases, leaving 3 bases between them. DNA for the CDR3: TGTGCCAGCAGTGAAGCGTATAGCAATCAGCCCCAGCATTTT. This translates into CASSEAYSNQPQHF.

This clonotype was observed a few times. The DNA of the CDR3 is TGTGCCAGCAGCTTAGGGCAGGGGGTATGGGAGACCCAGTACTTC. Protein sequence: CASSLGQGVWETQYF. The chain uses TRBV7-9 and TRBJ2-5, with 7 bases lining up with TRBD1. The CDR3 runs to 15 residues. V shed 1 base and J 5 bases; nucleotides not matched to a gene: 7. Germline V gene lookup returns CDR1 SEHNR and CDR2 FQNEAQ (reference sequence).

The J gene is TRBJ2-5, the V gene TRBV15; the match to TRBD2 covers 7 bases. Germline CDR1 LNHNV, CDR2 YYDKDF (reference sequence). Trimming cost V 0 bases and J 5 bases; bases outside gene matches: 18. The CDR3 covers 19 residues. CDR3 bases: TGTGCCACCAGCAGAGAAACAGCGGGGTACCACCGCCCCGTGGAGACCCAGTACTTC. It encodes CATSRETAGYHRPVETQYF.

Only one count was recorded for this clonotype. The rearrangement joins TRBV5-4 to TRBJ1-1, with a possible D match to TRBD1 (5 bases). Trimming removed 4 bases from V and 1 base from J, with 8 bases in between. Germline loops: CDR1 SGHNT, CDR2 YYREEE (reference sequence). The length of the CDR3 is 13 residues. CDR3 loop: CASSADRNTEAFF. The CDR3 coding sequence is TGTGCCAGCAGCGCCGACAGGAACACTGAAGCTTTCTTT.

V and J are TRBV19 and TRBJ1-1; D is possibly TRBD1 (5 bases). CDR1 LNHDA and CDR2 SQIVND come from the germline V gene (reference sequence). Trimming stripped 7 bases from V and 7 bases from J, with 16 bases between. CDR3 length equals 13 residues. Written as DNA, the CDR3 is TGTGCCAGTAATAACCGGGACGGGATTGAAGCTTTCTTT. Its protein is CASNNRDGIEAFF. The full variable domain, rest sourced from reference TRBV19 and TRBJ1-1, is DGGITQSPKYLFRKEGQNVTLSCEQNLNHDAMYWYRQDPGQGLRLIYYSQIVNDFQKGDIAEGYSVSREKKESFPLTVTSAQKNPTAFYLCASNNRDGIEAFFGQGTRLTVV.

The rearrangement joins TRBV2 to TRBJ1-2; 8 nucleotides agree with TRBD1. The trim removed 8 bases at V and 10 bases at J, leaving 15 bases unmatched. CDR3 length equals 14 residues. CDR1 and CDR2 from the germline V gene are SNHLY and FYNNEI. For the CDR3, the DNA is TGTGCCAGCCGAACGACAGGGGTCCTCTTGTCCTACACCTTC. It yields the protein CASRTTGVLLSYTF.

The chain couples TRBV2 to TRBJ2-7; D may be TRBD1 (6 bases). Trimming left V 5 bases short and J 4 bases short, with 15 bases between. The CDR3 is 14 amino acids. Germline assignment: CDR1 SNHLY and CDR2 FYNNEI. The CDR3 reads CASSLQTGGYEQYF. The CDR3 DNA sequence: TGTGCCAGCAGTCTTCAGACAGGAGGTTACGAGCAGTACTTC.

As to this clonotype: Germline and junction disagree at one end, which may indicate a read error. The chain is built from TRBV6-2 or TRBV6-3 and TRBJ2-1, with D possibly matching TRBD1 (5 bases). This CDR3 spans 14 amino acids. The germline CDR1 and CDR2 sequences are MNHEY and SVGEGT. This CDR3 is CASTYHDKGNEQFF. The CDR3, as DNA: TGTGCCAGCACTTACCACGACAAGGGGAATGAGCAGTTCTTC.

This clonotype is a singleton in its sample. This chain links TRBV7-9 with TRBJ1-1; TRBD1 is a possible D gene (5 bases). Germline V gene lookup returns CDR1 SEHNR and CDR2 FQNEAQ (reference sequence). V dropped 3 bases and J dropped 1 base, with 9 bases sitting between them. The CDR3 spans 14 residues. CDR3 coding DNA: TGTGCCAGCAGCTTTCCTGGGGGGAACACTGAAGCTTTCTTT. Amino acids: CASSFPGGNTEAFF.

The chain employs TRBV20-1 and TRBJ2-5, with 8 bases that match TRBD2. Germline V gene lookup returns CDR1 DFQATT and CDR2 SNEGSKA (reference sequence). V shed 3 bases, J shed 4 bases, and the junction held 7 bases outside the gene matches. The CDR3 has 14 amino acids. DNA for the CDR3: TGCAGTGCTAGGTCCAGCGGGAGACGAGAGACCCAGTACTTC. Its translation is CSARSSGRRETQYF.

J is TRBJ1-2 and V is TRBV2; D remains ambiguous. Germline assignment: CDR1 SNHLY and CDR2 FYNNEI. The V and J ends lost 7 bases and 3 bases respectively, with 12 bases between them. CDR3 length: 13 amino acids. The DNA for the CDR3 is TGTGCCAGCAAAGCCCCCGAGGACTATGGCTACACCTTC. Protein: CASKAPEDYGYTF.

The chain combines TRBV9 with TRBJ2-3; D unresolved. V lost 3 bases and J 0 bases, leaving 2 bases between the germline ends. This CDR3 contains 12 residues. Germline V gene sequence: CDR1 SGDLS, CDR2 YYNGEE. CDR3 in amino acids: CASSASTDTQYF. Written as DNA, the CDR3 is TGTGCCAGCAGCGCTAGCACAGATACGCAGTATTTT.

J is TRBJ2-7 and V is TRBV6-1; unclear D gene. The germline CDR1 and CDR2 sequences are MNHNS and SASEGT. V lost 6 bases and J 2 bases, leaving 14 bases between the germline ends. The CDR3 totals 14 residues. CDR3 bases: TGTGCCAGCAGGCCAGAATTTGATCCCTACGAGCAGTACTTC. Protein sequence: CASRPEFDPYEQYF.

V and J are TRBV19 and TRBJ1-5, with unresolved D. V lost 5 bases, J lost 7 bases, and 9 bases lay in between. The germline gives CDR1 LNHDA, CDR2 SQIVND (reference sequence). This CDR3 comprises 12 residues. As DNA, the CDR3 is TGTGCCAGTAGTGAGGTCGGCCAGCCCCAGCATTTT. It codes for CASSEVGQPQHF.

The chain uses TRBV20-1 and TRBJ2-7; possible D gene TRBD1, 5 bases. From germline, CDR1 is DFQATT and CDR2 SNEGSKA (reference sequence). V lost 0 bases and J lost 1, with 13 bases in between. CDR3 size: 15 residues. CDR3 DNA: TGCAGTGCTAGAGATCTGCTCTCAGGGTCCTACGAGCAGTACTTC. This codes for CSARDLLSGSYEQYF.